This T cell receptor (beta chain) is drawn from a study of spatial heterogeneity in lung cancer. Study-level background: Every unique TCR and UMI combination, on average, appeared more than ten times in raw reads.

This clonotype has ten or more counts. Its matching antigen is unknown. The CDR3 runs 15 residues. Looked up from germline, CDR1 is ENHRY and CDR2 is SYGVKD. Trimming left V 9 bases short and J 0 bases short, with 18 bases between. Broader study findings: Ubiquitous expanded tumor TCRs surfaced in blood more at resection than they did at follow-up.

Time point here: sample taken at primary tumor resection. The donor population consisted of over 55 patients with untreated, early-stage non-small cell lung cancer. TCRs were sequenced from unsorted whole RNA of tumor, nontumor lung or PBMC. TCRdb re-derived calls from the 5' RACE reads in MiXCR, one entry per CDR3 protein. The profile covers about 48,000 distinct CDR3 sequences, with about 5.8% appearing a single time and over 8.5% taken by the ten largest. This receptor was identified in a male donor with early-stage non-small cell lung cancer. The sequencing used PBMCs, collected at surgery. The chain has TRBV10-3 and TRBJ2-7, with D perhaps being TRBD1 or TRBD2 (5 bases each). CDR3 loop: CAISAGTQGSYEQYF. The CDR3 DNA reads as TGTGCCATTTCAGCTGGGACGCAAGGCTCCTACGAGCAGTACTTC.